This T cell receptor (beta chain) was sequenced in a study of CD8 T cells in ankylosing spondylitis. This clonotype was counted only a few times. The antigen is unknown. Libraries for TCR beta were made by quantitative 5'-RACE with molecular barcodes. TCRdb recomputed calls from the 5' RACE reads with MiXCR, one row per CDR3 protein. The table shows about 220,000 distinct CDR3 sequences, with 18% occurring only once. Study outcomes and limitations: Ankylosing spondylitis blood appeared to carry a characteristic TCR beta motif of eight or nine highly homologous variants. Before this, some motif variants had been reported in reactive arthritis synovial fluid and blood. Relatively scarce in peripheral blood, disease-linked clones were CD8+.

The sequencing sample was made of blood, either unsorted or a sorted T cell fraction (not recorded which). This TCR came from a male donor with ankylosing spondylitis.

CDR3 coding DNA: TGTGCCAGCAAACGGGACACGAGCAATCAGCCCCAGCATTTT. This sequence encodes CASKRDTSNQPQHF. The chain is built from TRBV12-3 or TRBV12-4 and TRBJ1-5; TRBD1 might be the D (6 bases). The CDR3 consists of 14 residues. Trimming shortened V by 7 bases and J by 1 base, and 11 bases separated the two germline ends.